This T cell receptor beta chain comes out of a study of cytomegalovirus exposure and HLA in healthy donors. Study-wide context: In a previous analysis, nearly 120 million unique TCR beta sequences were found from roughly 180 million T cells. Study-wide points: In a later analysis, common viral pathogens appeared linked to several of the most significant clusters.

CDR1 and CDR2 (germline): MNHEY, SMNVEV (reference sequence). This CDR3 is built from 14 residues. V was cut by 5 bases and J by 7 bases, with 16 bases left in between. It was with 60 Vbeta and 13 Jbeta primers that the PCR ran. Profiling relied on immunoSEQ multiplex PCR, and the TCRdb table lists in-frame clones only, not all of them. Among some 130,000 clones, over 70% were seen once, and the ten largest hold over 2%. This clone was seen a few times. Its antigen remains unknown. Each donor's status was that of a healthy bone marrow donor. V is TRBV27 and J is TRBJ2-3; D is possibly TRBD2 (5 bases). The material sequenced was PBMCs. The sequence came from a young man in good health and CMV-seronegative. CDR3 loop: CASSPRTGYNTQYF. In DNA, the CDR3 is TGTGCCAGCAGTCCACGGACTGGGTACAATACGCAGTATTTT.